The 17 T cell receptor beta chains given below trace back to one sample, sequenced in a study of T-cell memory formation after mild COVID-19. TCRdb used MiXCR to reprocess the 5' RACE reads, holding one entry per CDR3 protein. This sample has a few hundred thousand distinct CDR3 sequences; around 16% occur once, and the top ten carry approximately 25%. The source material was PBMCs or a T cell subset sorted from them (not recorded which). These receptors were collected from a young man who had mild COVID-19 (a few samples of this study predate the infection). Cell type and time point are not known.

The chain is built from TRBV11-3 and TRBJ2-4; D gene ambiguous. Germline CDR1 reads SGHNT; CDR2 reads YENEEA. V shed 1 base and J shed 6 bases, with 7 bases lying between them. The CDR3 runs 13 residues. The CDR3 DNA reads as TGTGCCAGCAGCTTAGGGGCAGGAAACATTCAGTACTTC. Translation: CASSLGAGNIQYF.

This clonotype appeared a few times. The chain is built from TRBV7-3 and TRBJ2-1; D ambiguous. Germline V gene data show CDR1 as SGHTA and CDR2 as FQGTGA. The CDR3 contains 13 residues. V was clipped by 5 bases and J by 7 bases, with 12 bases between them. The CDR3 sequence is CASSTTGSNEQFF. In DNA form, the CDR3 reads TGTGCCAGCAGCACAACGGGTTCGAATGAGCAGTTCTTC.

This clonotype was detected only a few times. The genes are TRBV2 and TRBJ2-7; D unresolved. Germline-derived CDR1 and CDR2 are SNHLY and FYNNEI. The CDR3 is 11 residues long. V was pared by 1 base and J by 6 bases, with 4 bases between. The CDR3 DNA reads as TGTGCCAGCAGTGAAGAGGGCGAGCAGTACGTC. Translating gives CASSEEGEQYV.

The chain has TRBV7-8 and TRBJ1-5, with unresolved D. The length of the CDR3 is 17 residues. CDR1 and CDR2 (germline): SGHVS, FQNEAQ. V was trimmed by 5 bases and J by 2 bases, leaving 19 bases between them. The CDR3 DNA follows: TGTGCCAGCAGCCCGCTGACTGTCAATAGCCGCAATCAGCCCCAGCATTTT. Amino acid sequence: CASSPLTVNSRNQPQHF.

This chain joins TRBV9 and TRBJ2-3; D is ambiguous. The CDR3 totals 15 residues. The germline gives CDR1 SGDLS, CDR2 YYNGEE. The V end was cut by 2 bases, the J end by 4 bases, with 14 bases between. The CDR3 is CASSVGPSGADTQYF. In DNA form, the CDR3 reads TGTGCCAGCAGCGTTGGGCCTAGTGGGGCAGATACGCAGTATTTT.

This clonotype was detected a few times. The V gene is TRBV6-5, the J gene TRBJ2-3, with 7 bases aligning to TRBD2. V dropped 7 bases and J dropped 3; count of bases not matched to a gene: 7. Germline V gene lookup returns CDR1 MNHEY and CDR2 SVGAGI. The CDR3 extends over 14 amino acids. The DNA for the CDR3 is TGTGCCAGCAATAAAGCGGGGAGTACAGATACGCAGTATTTT. As protein: CASNKAGSTDTQYF.

This clonotype has more than one count but fewer than ten. The chain carries TRBV7-2 and TRBJ2-3, with D possibly being TRBD1 (5 bases). Trimming stripped 4 bases from V and 2 bases from J, with 16 bases between. This CDR3 is built from 16 residues. Germline-derived CDR1 and CDR2 are SGHTA and FQGNSA. This CDR3 reads CASSSLGAGNTDTQYF. The CDR3 nucleotides read TGTGCCAGCAGCTCCCTAGGGGCAGGTAACACAGATACGCAGTATTTT.

The chain joins TRBV27 to TRBJ2-2; maybe TRBD2 (5 bases). CDR3 length: 13 residues. The germline CDR1 and CDR2 sequences are MNHEY and SMNVEV (reference sequence). V was shortened by 5 bases and J by 7 bases, with 11 bases between the two germline ends. CDR3 coding DNA: TGTGCCAGCAGTGTCGGACTGGTCGGGGAGCTGTTTTTT. Amino acids: CASSVGLVGELFF.

V is TRBV3-1 and J is TRBJ1-1; D is unclear. Germline V lookup: CDR1 LGHDT, CDR2 YNNKEL (reference sequence). Trimming shortened V by 4 bases and J by 1 base, and 16 bases separated the two germline ends. The length of the CDR3 is 16 residues. The CDR3 nucleotides are TGTGCCAGCAGCCCATGGGCAGGTAGTAGGAACACTGAAGCTTTCTTT. Translation gives CASSPWAGSRNTEAFF.

V and J are TRBV2 and TRBJ1-3; TRBD1 might be the D (5 bases). The CDR3 is 15 residues long. V lost 5 bases, J lost 4 bases, and 15 bases lay in between. Germline-derived CDR1 and CDR2 are SNHLY and FYNNEI. The CDR3 DNA reads TGTGCCAGCAGTCCCGCGGGGGGTTCGGGAAACACCATATATTTT. Translated, it gives CASSPAGGSGNTIYF.

The chain carries TRBV20-1 and TRBJ2-7, with a tentative D call TRBD1 (7 bases). The CDR3 is 14 amino acids. Germline V gene lookup returns CDR1 DFQATT and CDR2 SNEGSKA (reference sequence). Trimming cost V 0 bases and J 7 bases, with 16 bases left between them. CDR3 nucleotides: TGCAGTGCTAGAGATACAGGGGCGGGATGGGAGCAGTACTTC. Its protein is CSARDTGAGWEQYF.

The genes are TRBV3-1 and TRBJ1-1, with a possible D match to TRBD1 (6 bases). Trimming left V 5 bases short and J 1 base short, with 11 bases between. The length of the CDR3 is 14 residues. CDR1 and CDR2 from the germline V gene are LGHDT and YNNKEL (reference sequence). CDR3 sequence: CASSARDKNTEAFF. As DNA, the CDR3 is TGTGCCAGCAGCGCCCGGGACAAGAACACTGAAGCTTTCTTT. The full variable domain, rest sourced from reference TRBV3-1 and TRBJ1-1, is DTAVSQTPKYLVTQMGNDKSIKCEQNLGHDTMYWYKQDSKKFLKIMFSYNNKELIINETVPNRFSPKSPDKAHLNLHINSLELGDSAVYFCASSARDKNTEAFFGQGTRLTVV.

This clonotype turned up a few times. The chain joins TRBV4-3 to TRBJ1-6, with TRBD1 matching 7 bases. This CDR3 is built from 15 residues. Germline loops: CDR1 LGHNA, CDR2 YSLEER. The V segment lost 3 bases and the J segment 7 bases; nucleotides outside the gene matches: 6. CDR3 loop: CASSHGPGGNSPLHF. DNA for the CDR3: TGCGCCAGCAGCCACGGTCCAGGGGGGAATTCACCCCTCCACTTT.

V gene TRBV7-6 combines with J gene TRBJ1-6; 9 positions match TRBD1. This CDR3 has 15 residues. V gave up 1 base and J gave up 10 bases; unmatched junction bases: 5. The germline V gene encodes CDR1 SGHVS and CDR2 FNYEAQ. The CDR3 reads CASSLGDRANSPLHF. CDR3 nucleotide sequence: TGTGCCAGCAGCTTAGGGGACAGGGCCAACTCACCCCTCCACTTT.

J is TRBJ2-5 and V is TRBV7-9; the match to TRBD2 covers 10 bases. CDR1 and CDR2 from the germline V gene are SEHNR and FQNEAQ (reference sequence). V shed 2 bases, J shed 5 bases, and the junction held 11 bases outside the gene matches. This CDR3 is 17 amino acids long. DNA of the CDR3: TGTGCCAGCAGCTTACTTGTACTAGCGGGGTCAATGGAGACCCAGTACTTC. Protein sequence: CASSLLVLAGSMETQYF.

The sample holds many counts of this clonotype. The V call is TRBV12-3 or TRBV12-4, the J call TRBJ2-7; a possible D gene is TRBD1 (6 bases). This CDR3 has 14 amino acids. With 3 bases removed from V and 3 bases from J, the gap between germline ends came to 12 bases. CDR3 sequence (DNA): TGTGCCAGCAGTTTGGGGACATCCTACTACGAGCAGTACTTC. This encodes CASSLGTSYYEQYF.

J is TRBJ1-2 and V is TRBV4-3; the D gene is possibly TRBD1 (5 bases). The V and J ends lost 0 bases and 4 bases respectively, with 9 bases between them. This CDR3 is 14 amino acids long. Germline loops: CDR1 LGHNA, CDR2 YSLEER. The CDR3 loop reads CASSQEAGLYGYTF. The CDR3 DNA is TGCGCCAGCAGCCAAGAGGCAGGGCTCTATGGCTACACCTTC.